This TCR beta chain is drawn from a study of CD8 T cells in Susac syndrome. Sequencing of TCR beta was undertaken in CD8+ and CD4+ T cells derived from blood. In the multiple sclerosis control group, patients were treatment-naive and had stable or active relapsing-remitting disease. The table lists this clonotype with a few counts. The CDR3 spans 13 residues. Germline values: CDR1 SGHDN, CDR2 FVKESK. Trimming shortened V by 1 base and J by 13 bases, and 17 bases separated the two germline ends. Reverse transcription used roughly 0.45 to 1 ug RNA and random hexamers. With immunoSEQ multiplex PCR, TCR beta CDR3 was amplified across 54 Vbeta and 13 Jbeta. MiXCR was run by TCRdb on the immunoSEQ multiplex PCR reads, yielding one entry per CDR3 protein. The sample lists roughly 330,000 distinct CDR3 sequences; 90% to 95% were seen once.

This chain uses TRBV14 with TRBJ2-7, with D perhaps TRBD1 or TRBD2 (5 bases each). The TCR comes from a human donor with multiple sclerosis. Sequenced material: CD4+ T cells from PBMCs. CDR3: CASSQVRGELVYF. The CDR3 DNA follows: TGTGCCAGCAGCCAAGTAAGAGGGGAGCTGGTTTACTTC.